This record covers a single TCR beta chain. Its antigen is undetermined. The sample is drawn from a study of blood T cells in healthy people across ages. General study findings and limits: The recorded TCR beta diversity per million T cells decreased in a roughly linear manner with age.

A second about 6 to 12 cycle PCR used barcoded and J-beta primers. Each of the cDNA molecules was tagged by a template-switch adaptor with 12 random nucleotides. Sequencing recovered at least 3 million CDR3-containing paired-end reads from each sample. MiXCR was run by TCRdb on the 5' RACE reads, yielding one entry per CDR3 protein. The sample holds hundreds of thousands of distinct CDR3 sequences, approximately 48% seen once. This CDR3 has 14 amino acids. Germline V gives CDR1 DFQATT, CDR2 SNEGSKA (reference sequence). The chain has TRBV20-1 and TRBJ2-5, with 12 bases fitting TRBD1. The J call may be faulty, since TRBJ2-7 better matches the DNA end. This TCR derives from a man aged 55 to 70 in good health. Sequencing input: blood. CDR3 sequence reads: CSAIPGQGANEQYF. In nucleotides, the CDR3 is TGCAGTGCTATACCGGGACAGGGGGCGAACGAGCAGTACTTC.